Listed below are T cell receptor beta chains from one sample, sequenced in a study of blood T cell repertoires in COVID-19. Profiling relied on immunoSEQ multiplex PCR, and the TCRdb table lists in-frame clones only, not all of them. The sample yields 200,000 to 250,000 clones, around 90% seen once. The sequenced sample was peripheral blood. These receptor sequences come from a man aged 18 to 30 with active or convalescent COVID-19. Both conserved end residues are part of each CDR3. A D gene is named only where the DNA matches it firmly. Size tells how often a clone was seen (once, few, many) or the class of an expanded clone, and some rows leave it out.

>TRBV27|.|.|TRBJ1-3
TGTGCCAGCAGTTTATCTTCTGGAGGGGCCGGAAACACCATATATTTT
CASSLSSGGAGNTIYF
>TRBV11-2|.|TRBD2|TRBJ2-3
TGTGCCAGCAGCTTCGCACTAGCGGGAGGGGGGGATACGCAGTATTTT
CASSFALAGGGDTQYF
>TRBV18|.|.|TRBJ1-2
TGTGCCAGCTCACCTAGCGAGAATTATGGCTACACCTTC
CASSPSENYGYTF
>TRBV6-4|.|.|TRBJ1-2
TGTGCCAGCAGCTCGCCCGGGGGCTATGGCTACACCTTC
CASSSPGGYGYTF
>TRBV3-1/TRBV3-2|once|TRBD1|TRBJ2-7
TGTGCCAGCAGCCACCACCTCCAGGGGGCCTCGAGGGAGCAGTACTTC
CASSHHLQGASREQYF
>TRBV27|few|TRBD1|TRBJ2-5
TGTGCCAGCAGTTTCGCCGGGACAGCCGGGGAGACCCAGTACTTC
CASSFAGTAGETQYF
>TRBV9|.|TRBD2|TRBJ2-2
TGTGCCAGCAGCGTAGCGGGAGGTCGAACCGGGGAGCTGTTTTTT
CASSVAGGRTGELFF
>TRBV11-1|.|.|TRBJ1-5
TGTGCCAGCAGCTTAGACGGGGGGTCGAATCAGCCCCAGCATTTT
CASSLDGGSNQPQHF
>TRBV2|.|.|TRBJ2-3
TGTGCCAGCGGCGACGGGGTAGCTACGCAGTATTTT
CASGDGVATQYF
>TRBV4-2|.|TRBD1|TRBJ1-2
TGTGCCAGCACCTTGGACAGGGGTGGTGGTGGCTACACCTTC
CASTLDRGGGGYTF
>TRBV27|once|.|TRBJ1-5
TGTGCCAGCAGTTTACAGGGGATTGATGGCAATCAGCCCCAGCATTTT
CASSLQGIDGNQPQHF
>TRBV5-4|.|.|TRBJ2-5
TGTGCCAGCAGCTCGATCACAGGAGAAGAGACCCAGTACTTC
CASSSITGEETQYF
>TRBV30|.|.|TRBJ2-7
TGTGCCTGGAAATGGGGGCATTACGAGCAGTACTTC
CAWKWGHYEQYF
>TRBV27|.|TRBD2|TRBJ2-1
TGTGCCAGCAGTTTAGGGCGGGAGGAGGATGAGCAGTTCTTC
CASSLGREEDEQFF
>TRBV19|.|TRBD2|TRBJ2-3
TGTGCCAGTAAAAAAAGACTAGCGGGGGTGATCTCTAGCACAGATACGCAGTATTTT
CASKKRLAGVISSTDTQYF
>TRBV11-2|.|.|TRBJ2-1
TGTGCCAGCAGCTCTACAGGGACGATGTCCGTGGGTGAGCAGTTCTTC
CASSSTGTMSVGEQFF
>TRBV7-9|once|TRBD2|TRBJ2-5
TGTGCCAGCAGCGTTAGCGGGAGGGCTTTTGGGACCCAGTACTTC
CASSVSGRAFGTQYF
>TRBV27|.|.|TRBJ2-7
TGTGCCAGCAGCCCCCCCGGGGGCTACGAGCAGTACTTC
CASSPPGGYEQYF
>TRBV27|.|TRBD1|TRBJ2-7
TGTGCCAGCAGTAGGGACAGGGTAGTTCCCTACGAGCAGTACTTC
CASSRDRVVPYEQYF
>TRBV7-2|.|TRBD1|TRBJ2-2
TGTGCCAGCAGCTTGGGTTTTCTGCAGGGGGCATACACCGGGGAGCTGTTTTTT
CASSLGFLQGAYTGELFF
>TRBV30|.|TRBD1|TRBJ1-2
TGTGCCTGGAGCCTCCGCCGGGACAGCGCCTATGGCTACACCTTC
CAWSLRRDSAYGYTF
>TRBV4-2|.|TRBD2|TRBJ2-1
TGTGCCAGCAGCCAAGTAGCGGGATTAGGTGGTTATGAGCAGTTCTTC
CASSQVAGLGGYEQFF
>TRBV15|.|TRBD1|TRBJ2-7
TGTGCCACCAGCAGAGATCTCGAGTCCAGGACAGGGTTTTCCTACGAGCAGTACTTC
CATSRDLESRTGFSYEQYF
>TRBV5-1|.|.|TRBJ2-3
TGCGCCAGCAGCTTGGGAGGAACTAGCACAGATACGCAGTATTTT
CASSLGGTSTDTQYF
>TRBV24-1|.|.|TRBJ1-5
TGTGCCACCAGTGGATCTCCAGGTCCCAATCAGCCCCAGCATTTT
CATSGSPGPNQPQHF
>TRBV28|.|.|TRBJ1-3
TGTGCCAGCAGTCTCTCTGGAAACACCATATATTTT
CASSLSGNTIYF
>TRBV25-1|.|.|TRBJ1-5
TGTGCCAGCAGTGAACTTGGCGGACAGCAGCCCCAGCATTTT
CASSELGGQQPQHF
>TRBV27|.|TRBD1|TRBJ1-2
TGTGCCAGCAGTAGGGCGGACAGGTTGGGAGGCTACACCTTC
CASSRADRLGGYTF
>TRBV21-1|.|.|TRBJ1-2
TGTGCCAGCAGCAATCGATGGCATCGGGACAGGGCCAACTATGGCTACACCTTC
CASSNRWHRDRANYGYTF